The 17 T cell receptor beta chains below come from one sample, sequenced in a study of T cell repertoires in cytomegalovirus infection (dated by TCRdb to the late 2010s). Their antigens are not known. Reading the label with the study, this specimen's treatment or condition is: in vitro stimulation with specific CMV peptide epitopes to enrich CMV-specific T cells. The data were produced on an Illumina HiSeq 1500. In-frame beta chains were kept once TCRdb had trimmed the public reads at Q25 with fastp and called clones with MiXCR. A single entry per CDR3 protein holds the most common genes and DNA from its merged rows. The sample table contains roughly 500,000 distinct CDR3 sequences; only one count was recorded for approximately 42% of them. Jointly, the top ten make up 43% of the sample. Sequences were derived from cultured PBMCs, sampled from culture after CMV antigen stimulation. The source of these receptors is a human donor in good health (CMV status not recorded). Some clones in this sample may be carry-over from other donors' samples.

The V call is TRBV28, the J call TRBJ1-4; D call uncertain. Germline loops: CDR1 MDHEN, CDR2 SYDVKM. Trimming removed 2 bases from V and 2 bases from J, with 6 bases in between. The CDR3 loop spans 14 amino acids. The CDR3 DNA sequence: TGTGCCAGCAGTTTACGAGGGACTAATGAAAAACTGTTTTTT. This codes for CASSLRGTNEKLFF.

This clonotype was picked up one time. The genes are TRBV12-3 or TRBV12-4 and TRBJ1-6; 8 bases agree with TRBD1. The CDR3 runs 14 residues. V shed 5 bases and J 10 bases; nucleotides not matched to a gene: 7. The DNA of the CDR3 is TGTGCCAGCAGTCTGACAGGGGAAAGATCACCCCTCCACTTT. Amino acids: CASSLTGERSPLHF.

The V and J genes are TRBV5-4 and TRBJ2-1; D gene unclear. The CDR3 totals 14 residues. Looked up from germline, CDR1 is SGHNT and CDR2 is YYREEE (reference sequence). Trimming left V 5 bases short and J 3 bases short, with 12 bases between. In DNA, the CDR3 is TGTGCCAGCAGACTTTTCGGGTTCTACAATGAGCAGTTCTTC. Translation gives CASRLFGFYNEQFF.

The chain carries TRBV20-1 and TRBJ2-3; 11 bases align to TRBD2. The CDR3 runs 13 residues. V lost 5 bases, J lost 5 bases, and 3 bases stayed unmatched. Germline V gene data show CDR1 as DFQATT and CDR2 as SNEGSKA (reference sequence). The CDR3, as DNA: TGCAGTGCTGGGACTAGCGGTAGAGATACGCAGTATTTT. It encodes CSAGTSGRDTQYF.

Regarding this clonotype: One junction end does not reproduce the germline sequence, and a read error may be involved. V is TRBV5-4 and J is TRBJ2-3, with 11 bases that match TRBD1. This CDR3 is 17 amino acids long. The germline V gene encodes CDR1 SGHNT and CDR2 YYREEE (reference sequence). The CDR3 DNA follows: TGTGCCAGCAGCTTTCGGACAGGGGGCAAGTTTGCAGATATGCAGTATTTT. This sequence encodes CASSFRTGGKFADMQYF.

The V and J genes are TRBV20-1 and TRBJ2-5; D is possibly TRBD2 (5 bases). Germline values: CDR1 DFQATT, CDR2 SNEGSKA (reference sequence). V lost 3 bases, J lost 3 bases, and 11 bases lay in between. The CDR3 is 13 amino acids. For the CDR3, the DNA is TGCAGTGCTAGTGAAGGGAGCGAAGAGACCCAGTACTTC. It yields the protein CSASEGSEETQYF.

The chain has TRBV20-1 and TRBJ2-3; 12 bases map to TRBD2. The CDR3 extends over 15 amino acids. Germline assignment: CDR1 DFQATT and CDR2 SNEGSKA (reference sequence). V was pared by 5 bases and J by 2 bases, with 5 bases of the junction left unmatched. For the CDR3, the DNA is TGCAGTGCTCGGACTAGCGGGGAGGTCACAGATACGCAGTATTTT. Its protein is CSARTSGEVTDTQYF.

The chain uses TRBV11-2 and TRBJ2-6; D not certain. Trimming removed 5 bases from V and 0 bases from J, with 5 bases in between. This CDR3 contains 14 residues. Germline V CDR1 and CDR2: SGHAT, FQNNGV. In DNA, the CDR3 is TGTGCCAGCAGCACCCGCTCTGGGGCCAACGTCCTGACTTTC. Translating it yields CASSTRSGANVLTF.

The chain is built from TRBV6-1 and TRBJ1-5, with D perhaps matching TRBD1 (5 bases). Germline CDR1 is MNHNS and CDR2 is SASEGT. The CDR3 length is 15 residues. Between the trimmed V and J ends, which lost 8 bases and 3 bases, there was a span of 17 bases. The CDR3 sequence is CASSLLDRFNQPQHF. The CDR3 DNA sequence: TGTGCCAGCTCCCTCCTCGACAGATTCAATCAGCCCCAGCATTTT.

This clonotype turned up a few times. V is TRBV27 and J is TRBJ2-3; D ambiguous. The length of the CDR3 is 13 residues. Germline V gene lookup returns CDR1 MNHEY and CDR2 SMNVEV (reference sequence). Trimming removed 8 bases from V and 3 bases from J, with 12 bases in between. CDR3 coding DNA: TGTGCCAGCGGTGGGTTATCTACAGATACGCAGTATTTT. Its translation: CASGGLSTDTQYF.

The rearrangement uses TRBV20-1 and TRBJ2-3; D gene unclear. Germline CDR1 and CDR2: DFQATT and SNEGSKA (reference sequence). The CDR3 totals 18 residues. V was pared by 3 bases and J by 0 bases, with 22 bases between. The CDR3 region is CSARHLVLSLSSTDTQYF. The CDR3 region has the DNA TGCAGTGCTAGGCACCTAGTTCTGAGCCTCTCTAGCACAGATACGCAGTATTTT.

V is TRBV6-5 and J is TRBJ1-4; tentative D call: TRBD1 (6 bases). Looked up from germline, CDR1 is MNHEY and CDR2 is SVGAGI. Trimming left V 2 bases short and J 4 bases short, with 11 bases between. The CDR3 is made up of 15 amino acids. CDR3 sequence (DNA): TGTGCCAGCAGTTACCCGGGACACGGTAATGAAAAACTGTTTTTT. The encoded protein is CASSYPGHGNEKLFF.

This CDR3 is CASSLLAVRTDTQYF. The CDR3 DNA reads TGTGCCAGCAGCCTACTAGCGGTGCGCACAGATACGCAGTATTTT. The V gene is TRBV28, the J gene TRBJ2-3; TRBD2 aligns across 8 bases. The CDR3 runs 15 residues. The ends lost 6 bases at V and 1 base at J; junction bases unmatched: 6. CDR1 MDHEN and CDR2 SYDVKM come from the germline V gene.

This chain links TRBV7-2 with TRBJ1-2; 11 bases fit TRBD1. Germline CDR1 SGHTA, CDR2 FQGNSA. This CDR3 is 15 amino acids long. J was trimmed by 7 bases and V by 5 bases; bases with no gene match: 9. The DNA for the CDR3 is TGTGCCAGCAGCCTTGGCGGACAGGGGGCGCGTGGCTACACCTTC. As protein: CASSLGGQGARGYTF.

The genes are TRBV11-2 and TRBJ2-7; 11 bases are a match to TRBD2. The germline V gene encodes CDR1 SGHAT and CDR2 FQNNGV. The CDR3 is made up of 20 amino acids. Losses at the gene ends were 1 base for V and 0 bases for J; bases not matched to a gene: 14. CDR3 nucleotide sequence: TGTGCCAGCAGCTTAGCGCGGCGACTAGCGGGACCAGGGAGCTCCTACGAGCAGTACTTC. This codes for CASSLARRLAGPGSSYEQYF.

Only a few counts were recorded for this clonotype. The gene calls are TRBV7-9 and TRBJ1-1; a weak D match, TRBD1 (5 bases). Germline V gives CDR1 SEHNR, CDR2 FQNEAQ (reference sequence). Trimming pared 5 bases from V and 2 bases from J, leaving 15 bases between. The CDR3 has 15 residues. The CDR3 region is CASSIPSGTNTEAFF. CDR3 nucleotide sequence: TGTGCCAGCAGCATTCCGTCCGGGACTAACACTGAAGCTTTCTTT.

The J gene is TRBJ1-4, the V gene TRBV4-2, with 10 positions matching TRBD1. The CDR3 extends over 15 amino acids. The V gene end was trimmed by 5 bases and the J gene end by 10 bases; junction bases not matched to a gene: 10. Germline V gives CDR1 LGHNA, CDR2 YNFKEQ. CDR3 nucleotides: TGTGCCAGCAGCGGACAGGGGGTACTTGGCGGAAAACTGTTTTTT. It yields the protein CASSGQGVLGGKLFF.